The 8 T cell receptor beta chains below all came from one sample that was sequenced in a study of identical twins. TCRdb re-analysed the 5' RACE reads in MiXCR, keeping a single row per CDR3 protein. In the table there are some 1,600,000 distinct CDR3 sequences, about 31% of which are singletons. Material for sequencing was cord blood. These receptor sequences come from a newborn girl in good health.

This clonotype was counted at least ten times. The chain recombines TRBV14 with TRBJ2-3, with D perhaps TRBD1 or TRBD2 (5 bases each). Looked up from germline, CDR1 is SGHDN and CDR2 is FVKESK. CDR3 length: 18 residues. V shed 4 bases and J shed 0 bases, with 20 bases lying between them. In DNA, the CDR3 is TGTGCCAGCAGCCTCAAAGCCGGGACCTTTCTTAGCACAGATACGCAGTATTTT. Its translation: CASSLKAGTFLSTDTQYF.

The CDR3 coding sequence is TGTGCCAGCAGCTTAAAAACGGGGGTCGGGATAGAGACCCAGTACTTC. Its translation is CASSLKTGVGIETQYF. The chain is built from TRBV7-2 and TRBJ2-5, with a tentative D call TRBD2 (6 bases). CDR1 and CDR2 (germline): SGHTA, FQGNSA. The CDR3 has 16 residues. Trimming took 2 bases from V and 4 from J, leaving 17 bases between them.

This rearrangement joins TRBV4-2 to TRBJ2-5; the match to TRBD2 covers 8 bases. CDR3 length: 18 residues. V shed 1 base and J 11 bases; nucleotides not matched to a gene: 21. In germline, CDR1 is LGHNA, CDR2 YNFKEQ. CDR3 loop: CASSQGPKPAGAGNEQYF. The CDR3 nucleotides read TGTGCCAGCAGCCAAGGCCCCAAACCAGCGGGAGCCGGGAATGAGCAGTACTTC.

This chain links TRBV11-1 with TRBJ2-5; 7 bases are shared with TRBD2. The germline gives CDR1 SGHAT, CDR2 FQDESV (reference sequence). V shed 5 bases and J 5 bases; nucleotides not matched to a gene: 14. There are 16 residues in the CDR3. The CDR3 bases are TGTGCCAGCAGCCAGAACGGACTAGTCCCCTCCGAGACCCAGTACTTC. It codes for CASSQNGLVPSETQYF.

The rearrangement links TRBV4-2 to TRBJ1-6; D not certain. V lost 4 bases, J lost 7 bases, and 5 bases lay in between. The CDR3 is 12 residues long. Germline V gene lookup returns CDR1 LGHNA and CDR2 YNFKEQ. The CDR3 DNA follows: TGTGCCAGCAGCCGCGAAAATTCACCCCTCCACTTT. Translated, it gives CASSRENSPLHF.

The sample holds one count of this clonotype. The chain links TRBV20-1 to TRBJ2-3; the match to TRBD2 covers 7 bases. V was pared by 3 bases and J by 5 bases, with 8 bases of the junction left unmatched. Germline V lookup: CDR1 DFQATT, CDR2 SNEGSKA (reference sequence). The CDR3 totals 14 residues. The CDR3, as DNA: TGCAGTGCTAGGAGCGGGGCTGGGGGAGATACGCAGTATTTT. Translation gives CSARSGAGGDTQYF.

This clonotype was observed a few times. The chain has TRBV20-1 and TRBJ2-1; possible D gene TRBD2, 6 bases. CDR3 size: 12 residues. CDR1 is DFQATT, CDR2 SNEGSKA, per germline (reference sequence). V was shortened by 6 bases and J by 4 bases, with 10 bases between the two germline ends. CDR3 loop: CSAWDSYNEQFF. DNA for the CDR3: TGCAGTGCCTGGGACTCGTACAATGAGCAGTTCTTC.

The V call is TRBV6-5, the J call TRBJ2-5; weak D call: TRBD1 (5 bases). The V gene lost 3 bases and the J gene lost 3 bases, with 11 bases spanning the gap. Per the germline V gene, CDR1 is MNHEY and CDR2 is SVGAGI. The CDR3 runs to 14 residues. The CDR3 DNA follows: TGTGCCAGCAGTTATCGCCAGGGCAAAGAGACCCAGTACTTC. As protein: CASSYRQGKETQYF.